This T cell receptor (beta chain) was recovered during a study of blood T cell repertoires in COVID-19. The data were produced by immunoSEQ multiplex PCR, yet TCRdb's version contains in-frame clones alone and is incomplete. The top ten hold around 5.8% of the sample, which has about 280,000 clones, roughly 87% seen once. Germline CDR1 is MDHEN and CDR2 is SYDVKM. V was shortened by 4 bases and J by 0 bases, with 13 bases between the two germline ends. This CDR3 has 15 residues. This TCR derives from a woman aged 40 to 50 who had recovered from COVID-19. The V gene is TRBV28, the J gene TRBJ2-7; D is possibly TRBD1 (6 bases). The sample consisted of PBMCs or T cells enriched from blood (not recorded which). DNA for the CDR3: TGTGCCAGCAGTTATGGACAGTCTATCTCCTACGAGCAGTACTTC. Amino acids: CASSYGQSISYEQYF.